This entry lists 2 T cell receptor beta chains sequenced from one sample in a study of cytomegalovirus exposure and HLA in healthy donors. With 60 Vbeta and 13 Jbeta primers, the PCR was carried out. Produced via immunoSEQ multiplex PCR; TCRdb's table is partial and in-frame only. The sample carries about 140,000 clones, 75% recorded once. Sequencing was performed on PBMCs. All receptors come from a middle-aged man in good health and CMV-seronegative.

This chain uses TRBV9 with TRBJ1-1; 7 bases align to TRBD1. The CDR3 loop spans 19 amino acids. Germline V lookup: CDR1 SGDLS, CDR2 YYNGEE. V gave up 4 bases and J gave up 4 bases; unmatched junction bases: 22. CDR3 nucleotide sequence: TGTGCCAGCAGCTCAACCGGGACAGCCCCCCCCTTTTACCGCACTGAAGCTTTCTTT. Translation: CASSSTGTAPPFYRTEAFF.

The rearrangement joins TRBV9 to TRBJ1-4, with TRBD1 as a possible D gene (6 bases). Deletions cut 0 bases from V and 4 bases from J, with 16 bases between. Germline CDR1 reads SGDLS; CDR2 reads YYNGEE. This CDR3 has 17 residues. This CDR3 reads CASSVGLDSSGNEKLFF. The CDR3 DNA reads TGTGCCAGCAGCGTAGGTCTGGACAGCTCGGGTAATGAAAAACTGTTTTTT.